The 22 T cell receptor beta chains reported below all come from one sample, sequenced in a study of T cell repertoires in cytomegalovirus infection. TCRdb re-analysed the reads in MiXCR, keeping a single row per CDR3 protein. This sample has roughly 500,000 distinct CDR3 sequences; 16% occur once, and the top ten carry roughly a quarter. The sample was CD8+ T cells from PBMCs. These receptors all come from a human donor in good health (CMV status not recorded). Some clones in this sample may be carry-over from other donors' samples.

This clonotype was observed a few times. The chain uses TRBV29-1 and TRBJ1-2; possible D gene TRBD1, 5 bases. V lost 1 base to trimming and J lost 9 bases, with 12 bases between them. CDR1 and CDR2 from the germline V gene are SQVTM and ANQGSEA. This CDR3 is 12 amino acids long. The CDR3 spells CSVEARAGSYTF. DNA for the CDR3: TGCAGCGTTGAAGCTAGGGCAGGGAGCTACACCTTC.

This clonotype was picked up many times. The V call is TRBV7-2, the J call TRBJ2-5; 7 bases line up with TRBD2. Germline CDR1 SGHTA, CDR2 FQGNSA. The CDR3 spans 14 residues. V shed 1 base and J 8 bases; nucleotides not matched to a gene: 7. The CDR3 DNA follows: TGTGCCAGCAGCTTAGTATCGGGAGGCGATACCCAGTACTTC. Amino acids: CASSLVSGGDTQYF.

In this sample, this clonotype turned up a few times. The J gene is TRBJ2-5, the V gene TRBV3-1; 10 bases line up with TRBD2. The CDR3 consists of 16 residues. The J segment lost 3 bases and the V segment lost 1 base, leaving 5 bases of the junction unmatched. Germline CDR1 LGHDT, CDR2 YNNKEL (reference sequence). Here the CDR3 DNA reads TGTGCCAGCAGCCAAGTGGAACTAGCGGGGAAAGAGACCCAGTACTTC. This codes for CASSQVELAGKETQYF.

This clonotype has ten or more counts. This chain joins TRBV7-8 and TRBJ2-1; perhaps TRBD1 as D (5 bases). The CDR3 consists of 16 residues. V lost 6 bases, J lost 4 bases, and 19 bases lay in between. Germline V lookup: CDR1 SGHVS, CDR2 FQNEAQ. The CDR3 coding sequence is TGTGCCAGCAGTTCCAAAGTATGGGGCACGTACAATGAGCAGTTCTTC. Amino acids: CASSSKVWGTYNEQFF.

This clonotype occurred many times. The V and J genes are TRBV6-1 and TRBJ1-1; the match to TRBD1 covers 10 bases. V was clipped by 4 bases and J by 6 bases; unmatched bases: 8. There are 15 residues in the CDR3. Germline loops: CDR1 MNHNS, CDR2 SASEGT. CDR3 region: CASSGGQGLEPEAFF. In DNA form, the CDR3 reads TGTGCCAGCAGTGGGGGACAGGGGTTGGAGCCTGAAGCTTTCTTT.

The chain is built from TRBV15 and TRBJ1-1, with unresolved D. The ends were cut back, 1 base at V and 3 bases at J, with 3 bases in the middle. CDR1 is LNHNV and CDR2 is YYDKDF in the germline V gene (reference sequence). The CDR3 spans 12 residues. The CDR3 DNA follows: TGTGCCACCAGCAGAGGTTACACTGAAGCTTTCTTT. Translating it yields CATSRGYTEAFF.

The J gene is TRBJ2-7, the V gene TRBV18, with D maybe TRBD2 (6 bases). Germline-derived CDR1 and CDR2 are KGHSH and LQKENI. V lost 3 bases, J lost 3 bases, and 15 bases lay in between. The CDR3 runs to 15 residues. CDR3 loop: CASSPNRGGNYEQYF. CDR3 DNA sequence: TGTGCCAGCTCACCCAACCGGGGAGGCAACTACGAGCAGTACTTC. Using reference TRBV18 and TRBJ2-7 for the parts outside the CDR3, the full variable domain is NAGVMQNPRHLVRRRGQEARLRCSPMKGHSHVYWYRQLPEEGLKFMVYLQKENIIDESGMPKERFSAEFPKEGPSILRIQQVVRGDSAAYFCASSPNRGGNYEQYFGPGTRLTVT.

V gene TRBV2 combines with J gene TRBJ1-2, with no clear D. The CDR3 extends over 13 amino acids. The germline gives CDR1 SNHLY, CDR2 FYNNEI. Trimming removed 4 bases at V and 6 bases at J, with 12 bases between. The CDR3 region is CASSAHPSDGYTF. The CDR3 DNA follows: TGTGCCAGCAGTGCCCATCCATCCGATGGCTACACCTTC.

In this sample, this clonotype turned up many times. V gene TRBV28 combines with J gene TRBJ1-1; D unclear. There are 17 residues in the CDR3. Germline-derived CDR1 and CDR2 are MDHEN and SYDVKM. Trimming removed 5 bases from V and 1 base from J, with 20 bases in between. DNA for the CDR3: TGTGCCAGCAGTCCTATAGAGACGAGAGTACCGAACACTGAAGCTTTCTTT. As protein: CASSPIETRVPNTEAFF.

J is TRBJ2-1 and V is TRBV12-3 or TRBV12-4; D is undetermined. This CDR3 is built from 15 residues. Trimming removed 2 bases from V and 6 bases from J, with 14 bases in between. The CDR3 is CASSLLATTTNEQFF. CDR3 bases: TGTGCCAGCAGTTTACTGGCGACCACCACCAATGAGCAGTTCTTC.

This chain links TRBV28 with TRBJ2-1, with TRBD2 matching 8 bases. J lost 8 bases, V lost 5 bases, and 5 bases had no gene match. Germline-derived CDR1 and CDR2 are MDHEN and SYDVKM. This CDR3 is 13 amino acids long. In DNA form, the CDR3 reads TGTGCCAGCAGTCTCGTAGCGGGATATGAGCAGTTCTTC. It codes for CASSLVAGYEQFF.

J is TRBJ1-4 and V is TRBV14; D unresolved. This CDR3 has 16 residues. Trimming shortened V by 0 bases and J by 6 bases, and 14 bases separated the two germline ends. Germline V gene sequence: CDR1 SGHDN, CDR2 FVKESK. CDR3 coding DNA: TGTGCCAGCAGCCAAGATCTGGCAGGCTTACATGAAAAACTGTTTTTT. Translating it yields CASSQDLAGLHEKLFF.

J is TRBJ2-7 and V is TRBV2, with D hard to call. The V gene lost 8 bases and the J gene lost 5 bases, with 4 bases spanning the gap. The CDR3 is 9 amino acids. Germline V CDR1 and CDR2: SNHLY, FYNNEI. CDR3: CASGDEQYF. Here the CDR3 DNA reads TGTGCCAGCGGGGACGAGCAGTACTTC.

This clonotype has at least ten counts. The chain couples TRBV7-2 to TRBJ2-2; D unclear. Germline V gene sequence: CDR1 SGHTA, CDR2 FQGNSA. The V gene lost 4 bases and the J gene lost 6 bases, with 15 bases spanning the gap. This CDR3 comprises 15 residues. In DNA, the CDR3 is TGTGCCAGCAGCTCCACAACCGGTTGGCCCGGGGAGCTGTTTTTT. This encodes CASSSTTGWPGELFF.

In this sample, this clonotype turned up many times. The gene calls are TRBV6-1 and TRBJ2-3, with D unclear. V gave up 10 bases and J gave up 2 bases, with 7 bases separating them. The CDR3 runs 11 residues. From germline, CDR1 is MNHNS and CDR2 SASEGT. The CDR3 DNA follows: TGTGCCACCAGGACCACAGATACGCAGTATTTT. It yields the protein CATRTTDTQYF.

This clonotype was seen many times. The chain joins TRBV5-6 to TRBJ2-3; D might be TRBD1 (7 bases). Trimming removed 6 bases at V and 0 bases at J, with 26 bases between. The CDR3 loop spans 19 amino acids. Per the germline V gene, CDR1 is SGHDT and CDR2 is YYEEEE. In nucleotides, the CDR3 is TGTGCCAGCAATAACTTCTTTATCGCGGGACAGACTAGCACAGATACGCAGTATTTT. It translates to CASNNFFIAGQTSTDTQYF.

This clonotype was counted ten times or more. An end of the junction differs from the germline gene, which may be a read error. The V and J genes are TRBV6-1 and TRBJ2-7; 10 bases fit TRBD2. This CDR3 region has 14 residues. Germline lookup yields CDR1 MNHNS and CDR2 SASEGT. The CDR3 protein is CASSKAGGPLEQYF. As DNA, the CDR3 is TGTGCCAGCAGTAAAGCGGGAGGGCCTCTCGAGCAGTACTTC.

The chain recombines TRBV28 with TRBJ1-2; D is possibly TRBD1 (6 bases). Looked up from germline, CDR1 is MDHEN and CDR2 is SYDVKM. Trimming took 6 bases from V and 4 from J, leaving 24 bases between them. This CDR3 has 17 amino acids. The CDR3 loop reads CASSPDRDNPSLYGYTF. DNA of the CDR3: TGTGCCAGCAGCCCCGACCGGGACAACCCTTCCCTCTATGGCTACACCTTC.

With respect to this clonotype: This may stem from a read error, because a much larger clone lies one nucleotide away. V is TRBV2 and J is TRBJ1-2; D gene uncertain. This CDR3 has 12 amino acids. In germline, CDR1 is SNHLY, CDR2 FYNNEI. CDR3 coding DNA: TGTGCCAGCGGTATAGAGAACTATGGCTACAACTTC. Protein product: CASGIENYGYNF.

The rearrangement uses TRBV28 and TRBJ1-1; perhaps TRBD1 as D (6 bases). The CDR3 has 12 residues. Germline CDR1 reads MDHEN; CDR2 reads SYDVKM. V was trimmed by 6 bases and J by 8 bases, leaving 13 bases between them. The CDR3 DNA sequence: TGTGCCAGCAGACCACCGGGACACGAAGCTTTCTTT. Translation: CASRPPGHEAFF.

This clonotype was counted between two and nine times. This chain connects TRBV18 to TRBJ2-6, with a weak D call TRBD1 (6 bases). V lost 6 bases and J 0 bases, leaving 12 bases between the germline ends. The CDR3 loop spans 16 amino acids. Germline V lookup: CDR1 KGHSH, CDR2 LQKENI. DNA for the CDR3: TGTGCCAGCTCCCCTGGGACAATCTCTGGGGCCAACGTCCTGACTTTC. It codes for CASSPGTISGANVLTF.

The V and J genes are TRBV28 and TRBJ1-1; the D gene is possibly TRBD1 (6 bases). The CDR3 loop spans 12 amino acids. Germline V gene lookup returns CDR1 MDHEN and CDR2 SYDVKM. The germline V and J ends were trimmed by 5 bases and 8 bases, with 12 bases remaining between them. The CDR3 is CASSISRGEAFF. CDR3 coding DNA: TGTGCCAGCAGTATCTCCAGGGGAGAAGCTTTCTTT.